This T cell receptor (beta chain) was retrieved from a study of blood T cell repertoires in COVID-19. Trimming removed 5 bases from V and 5 bases from J, with 15 bases in between. The germline V gene encodes CDR1 MDHEN and CDR2 SYDVKM. The CDR3 spans 15 residues. Libraries were prepared by immunoSEQ multiplex PCR; TCRdb keeps only in-frame clonotypes and omits some of them. Of 200,000 to 250,000 clones listed, 65% to 90% were seen once; the top ten hold approximately 8.2%. Participants reported their clinical history, and cohort assignment relied on those reports. The sequenced sample consisted of PBMCs or T cells enriched from blood (not recorded which). V and J are TRBV28 and TRBJ2-2, with D perhaps TRBD1 (7 bases). The receptor was derived from a woman aged 45-65 years with acute COVID-19. The CDR3 nucleotides read TGTGCCAGCAGTGTTTACAGGGGAGGAACCGGGGAGCTGTTTTTT. Amino acids: CASSVYRGGTGELFF.